This entry concerns a single TCR beta chain. Donors in Cohort 3 who had recovered were those with two negative PCRs, healthcare professional clearance, or resolution of their symptoms. The assay was immunoSEQ multiplex PCR, and TCRdb's table has in-frame clones only and misses some. The sample carries approximately 200,000 clones, 81% recorded once. The data belong to a study of blood T cell repertoires in COVID-19. The clonotype originates from a man in his forties who had recovered from COVID-19. Sample: PBMCs or T cells enriched from blood (not recorded which).

In nucleotides, the CDR3 is TGTGCCACTTCCGGGACTAGCGGGAGGTACAATGAGCAGTTCTTC. It yields the protein CATSGTSGRYNEQFF. The chain joins TRBV6-5 to TRBJ2-1; TRBD2 aligns across 15 bases. Germline V lookup: CDR1 MNHEY, CDR2 SVGAGI. The length of the CDR3 is 15 residues. V lost 10 bases to trimming and J lost 4 bases; unmatched junction nucleotides: 5.